Given below is one T cell receptor (beta chain) in context. V was clipped by 5 bases and J by 5 bases; unmatched bases: 8. CDR1 is SGHTA and CDR2 is FQGNSA in the germline V gene. This CDR3 contains 16 residues. Measured with immunoSEQ multiplex PCR; TCRdb has only the in-frame clones, and not every one. Counted here are 150,000 to 200,000 clones, more than 80% occurring once; the ten biggest clones make up roughly an eighth. The data were taken from a study of blood T cell repertoires in COVID-19. The overall study: Spain, Italy and the United States supplied samples that represented acute and convalescent COVID-19. The cDNA or gDNA used as material had been derived from T cells, B-cell-depleted T cells, or PBMCs.

The sequenced sample consisted of peripheral blood. This rearrangement joins TRBV7-2 to TRBJ2-5; 13 bases match TRBD2. The TCR sequence derives from a woman of 80 years or more with COVID-19, enrolled during active disease. CDR3 loop: CASSVRTSGSGETQYF. In DNA, the CDR3 is TGTGCCAGCAGCGTCCGGACTAGCGGGAGTGGGGAGACCCAGTACTTC.